This is a list of T cell receptor beta chains from one sample in a study of T cell responses to AZD1222 COVID-19 vaccine. TCRdb's copy holds only in-frame clones and misses some; the assay was immunoSEQ multiplex PCR. Counted here are some 150,000 clones, approximately 91% occurring once; the ten biggest clones make up 1.5%. This material consisted of peripheral blood, taken 28 days after the second AZD1222 dose. Receptors were obtained from an adult who received the AZD1222 COVID-19 vaccine. Both conserved end residues are trimmed from each CDR3.

TRBV20-1 | SASLGGAGDVYSGELF
TRBV5-1 | ASSAGSANTEAF
TRBV28 | ASSPSSPLH
TRBV5-1 | ASSLEGGPARGGNTIY
TRBV6-2/TRBV6-3 | ASSYSENLPQQY
TRBV7-9 | ASSKGQNRPLH
TRBV4-1 | ASSQEPGQGHNSPLH
TRBV29-1 | SVTGSTNYGYT
TRBV6-1 | ASSALFRYSVWSSGNTIY
TRBV6-5 | ASGQLNTIY
TRBV9 | ASSHYRGSGNTIY
TRBV6-1 | ASSEARGNYGYT
TRBV19 | ASSERRRANTEAF
TRBV2 | ASSIDGHQPQH
TRBV5-6 | ASSLGTGYNSPLH
TRBV6-1 | ASSELGAGAGHHTQY
TRBV30 | AWSPGGEQY
TRBV19 | ASSRNRDEKLF